The clone carrying this T cell receptor beta chain was recorded at least ten times. The sample is drawn from a study of breast tumors, draining lymph nodes, adjacent tissues. TCRdb fed the multiplex PCR reads into MiXCR, producing one record per CDR3 protein. The repertoire has under 45,000 distinct CDR3 sequences, 36% of them found once; the top ten carry 11%. Trimming took 4 bases from V and 3 from J; bases not matched to a gene: 7. The CDR3 contains 14 residues. The germline V gene encodes CDR1 SGHNT and CDR2 YYREEE (reference sequence). The chain joins TRBV5-4 to TRBJ2-7; 7 bases align to TRBD1. Sequencing was carried out using breast tumor tissue. This TCR was sampled from a female donor with breast cancer. Some clones in this sample may be carry-over from other donors' samples. The CDR3 DNA reads as TGTGCCAGCAGCGAGACAGGGAGTAGCTACGAGCAGTACTTC. Protein sequence: CASSETGSSYEQYF.